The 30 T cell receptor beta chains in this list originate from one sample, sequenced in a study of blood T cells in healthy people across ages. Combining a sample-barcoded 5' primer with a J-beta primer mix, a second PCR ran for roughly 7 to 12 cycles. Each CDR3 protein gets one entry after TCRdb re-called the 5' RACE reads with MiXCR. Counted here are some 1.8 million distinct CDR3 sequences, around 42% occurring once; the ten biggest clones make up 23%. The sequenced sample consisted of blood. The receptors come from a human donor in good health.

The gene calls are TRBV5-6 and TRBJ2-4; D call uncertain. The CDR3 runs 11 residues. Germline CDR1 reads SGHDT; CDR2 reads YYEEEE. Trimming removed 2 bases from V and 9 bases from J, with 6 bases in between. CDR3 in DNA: TGTGCCAGCAGCTTATTAAGCATTCAGTACTTC. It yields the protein CASSLLSIQYF.

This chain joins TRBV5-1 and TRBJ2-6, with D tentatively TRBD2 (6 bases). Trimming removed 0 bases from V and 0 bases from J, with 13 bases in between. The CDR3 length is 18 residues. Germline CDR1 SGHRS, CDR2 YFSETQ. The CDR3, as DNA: TGCGCCAGCAGCTTGGCCGTGGGAGGAACCTCTGGGGCCAACGTCCTGACTTTC. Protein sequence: CASSLAVGGTSGANVLTF.

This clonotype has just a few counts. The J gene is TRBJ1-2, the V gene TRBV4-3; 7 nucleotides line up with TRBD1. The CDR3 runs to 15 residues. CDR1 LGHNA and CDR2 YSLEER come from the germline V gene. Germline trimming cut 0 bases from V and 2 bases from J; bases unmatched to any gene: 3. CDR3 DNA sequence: TGCGCCAGCAGCCAAGATGAGGGGGCGAACTATGGCTACACCTTC. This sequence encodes CASSQDEGANYGYTF.

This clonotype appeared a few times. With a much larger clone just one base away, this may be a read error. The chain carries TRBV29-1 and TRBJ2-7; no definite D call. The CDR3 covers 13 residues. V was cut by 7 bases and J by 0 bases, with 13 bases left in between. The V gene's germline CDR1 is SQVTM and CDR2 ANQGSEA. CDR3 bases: TGCAGCGCCCTACCGATTCACTCCTACGAGCAGTACTTC. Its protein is CSALPIHSYEQYF.

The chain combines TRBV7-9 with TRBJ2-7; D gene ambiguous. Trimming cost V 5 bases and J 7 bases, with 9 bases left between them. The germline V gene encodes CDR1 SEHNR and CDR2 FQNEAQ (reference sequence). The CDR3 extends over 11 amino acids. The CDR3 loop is CASSQMREQYF. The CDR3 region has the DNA TGTGCCAGCAGCCAGATGAGAGAGCAGTACTTC. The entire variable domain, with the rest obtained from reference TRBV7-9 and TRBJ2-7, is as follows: DTGVSQNPRHKITKRGQNVTFRCDPISEHNRLYWYRQTLGQGPEFLTYFQNEAQLEKSRLLSDRFSAERPKGSFSTLEIQRTEQGDSAMYLCASSQMREQYFGPGTRLTVT.

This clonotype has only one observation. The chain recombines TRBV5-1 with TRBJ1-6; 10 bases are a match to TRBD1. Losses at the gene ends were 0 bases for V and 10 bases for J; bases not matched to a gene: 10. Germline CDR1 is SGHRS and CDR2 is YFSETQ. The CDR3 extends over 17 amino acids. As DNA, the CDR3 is TGCGCCAGCAGCTTGGATGACAGGGGGCCCCCTTGGTCACCCCTCCACTTT. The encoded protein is CASSLDDRGPPWSPLHF.

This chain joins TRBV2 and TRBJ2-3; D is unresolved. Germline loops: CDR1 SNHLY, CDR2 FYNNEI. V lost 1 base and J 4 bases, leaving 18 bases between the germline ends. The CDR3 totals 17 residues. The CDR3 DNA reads TGTGCCAGCAGTGAAGATGGGCCTAGTCAAGCGCCAGATACGCAGTATTTT. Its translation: CASSEDGPSQAPDTQYF.

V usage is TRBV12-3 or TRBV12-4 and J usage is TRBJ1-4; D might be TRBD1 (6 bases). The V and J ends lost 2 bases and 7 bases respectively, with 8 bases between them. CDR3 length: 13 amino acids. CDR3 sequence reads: CASSLFRGEKLFF. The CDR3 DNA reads TGTGCCAGCAGTTTATTCAGGGGTGAAAAACTGTTTTTT.

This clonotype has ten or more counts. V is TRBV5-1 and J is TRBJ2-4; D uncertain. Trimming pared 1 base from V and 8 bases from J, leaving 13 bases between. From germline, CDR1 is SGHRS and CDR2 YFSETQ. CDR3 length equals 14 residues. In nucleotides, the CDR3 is TGCGCCAGCAGCTTGATGGGGTACAACGACATTCAGTACTTC. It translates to CASSLMGYNDIQYF.

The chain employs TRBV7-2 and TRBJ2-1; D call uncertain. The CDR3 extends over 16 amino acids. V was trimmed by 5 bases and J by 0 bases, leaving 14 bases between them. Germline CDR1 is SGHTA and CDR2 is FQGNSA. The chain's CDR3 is CASSPQTGSSYNEQFF. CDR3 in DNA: TGTGCCAGCAGCCCTCAGACCGGCAGCTCCTACAATGAGCAGTTCTTC.

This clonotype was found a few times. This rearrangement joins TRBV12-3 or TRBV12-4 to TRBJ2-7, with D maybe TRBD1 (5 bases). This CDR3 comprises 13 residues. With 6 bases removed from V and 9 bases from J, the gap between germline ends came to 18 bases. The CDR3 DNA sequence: TGTGCCAGCAGAGGCTCCAGGGATCCCTTGCAGTACTTC. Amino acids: CASRGSRDPLQYF.

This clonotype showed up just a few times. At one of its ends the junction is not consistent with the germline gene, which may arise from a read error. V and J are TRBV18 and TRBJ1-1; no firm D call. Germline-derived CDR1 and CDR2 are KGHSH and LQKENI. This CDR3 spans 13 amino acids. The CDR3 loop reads CASLRTLNAEAFF. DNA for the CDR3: TGTGCCAGCCTGCGGACGTTGAACGCTGAAGCTTTCTTT.

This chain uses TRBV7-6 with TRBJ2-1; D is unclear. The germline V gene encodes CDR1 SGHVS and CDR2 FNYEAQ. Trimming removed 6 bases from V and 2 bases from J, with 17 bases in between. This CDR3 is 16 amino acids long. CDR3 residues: CASSSILDAPYNEQFF. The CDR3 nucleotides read TGTGCCAGCAGTTCTATCCTAGACGCTCCCTACAATGAGCAGTTCTTC. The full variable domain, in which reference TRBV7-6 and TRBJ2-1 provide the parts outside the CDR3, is GAGVSQSPRYKVTKRGQDVALRCDPISGHVSLYWYRQALGQGPEFLTYFNYEAQQDKSGLPNDRFSAERPEGSISTLTIQRTEQRDSAMYRCASSSILDAPYNEQFFGPGTRLTVL.

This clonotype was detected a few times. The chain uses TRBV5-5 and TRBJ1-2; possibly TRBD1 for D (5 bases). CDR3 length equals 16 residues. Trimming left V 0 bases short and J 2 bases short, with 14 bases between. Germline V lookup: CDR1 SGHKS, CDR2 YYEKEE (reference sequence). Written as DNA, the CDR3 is TGTGCCAGCAGCTTGGCAGTAGGGGTGGAGAACTATGGCTACACCTTC. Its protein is CASSLAVGVENYGYTF.

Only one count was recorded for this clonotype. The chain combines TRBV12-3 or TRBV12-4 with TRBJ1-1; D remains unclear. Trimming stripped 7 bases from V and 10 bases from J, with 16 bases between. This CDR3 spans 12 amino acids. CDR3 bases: TGTGCCAGCATTTCGACCCCCGAGGGAGCTTTCTTT. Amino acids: CASISTPEGAFF.

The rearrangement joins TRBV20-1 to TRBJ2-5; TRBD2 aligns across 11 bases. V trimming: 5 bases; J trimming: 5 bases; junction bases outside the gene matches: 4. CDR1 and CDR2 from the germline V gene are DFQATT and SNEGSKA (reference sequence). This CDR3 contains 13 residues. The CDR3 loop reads CSARLAGLETQYF. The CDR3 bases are TGCAGTGCTCGACTAGCGGGGTTGGAGACCCAGTACTTC.

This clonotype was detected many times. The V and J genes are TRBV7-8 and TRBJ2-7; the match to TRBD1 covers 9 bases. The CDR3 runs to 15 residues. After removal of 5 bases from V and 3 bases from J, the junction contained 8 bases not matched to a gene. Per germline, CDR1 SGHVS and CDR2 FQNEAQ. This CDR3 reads CASSASGTGNYEQYF. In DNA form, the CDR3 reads TGTGCCAGCAGCGCATCCGGGACAGGGAACTACGAGCAGTACTTC.

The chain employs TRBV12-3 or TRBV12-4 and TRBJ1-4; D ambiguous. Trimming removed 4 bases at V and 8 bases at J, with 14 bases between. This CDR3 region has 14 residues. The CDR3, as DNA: TGTGCCAGCAGTTGGAAGGTGGTAGAGGAAAAACTGTTTTTT. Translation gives CASSWKVVEEKLFF.

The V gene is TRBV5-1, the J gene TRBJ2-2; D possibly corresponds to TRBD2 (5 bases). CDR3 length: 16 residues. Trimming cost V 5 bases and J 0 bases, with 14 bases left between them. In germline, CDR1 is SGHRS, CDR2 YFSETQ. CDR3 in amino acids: CASRPHAGPNTGELFF. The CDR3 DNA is TGCGCCAGCAGACCTCATGCGGGTCCGAACACCGGGGAGCTGTTTTTT.

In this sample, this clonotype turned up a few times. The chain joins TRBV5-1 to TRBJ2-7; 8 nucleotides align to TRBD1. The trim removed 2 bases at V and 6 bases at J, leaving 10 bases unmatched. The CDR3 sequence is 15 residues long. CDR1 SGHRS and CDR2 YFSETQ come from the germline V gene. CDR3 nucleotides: TGCGCCAGCAGCTTCCATGCGGACAGGGCAGGCGAGCAGTACTTC. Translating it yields CASSFHADRAGEQYF.

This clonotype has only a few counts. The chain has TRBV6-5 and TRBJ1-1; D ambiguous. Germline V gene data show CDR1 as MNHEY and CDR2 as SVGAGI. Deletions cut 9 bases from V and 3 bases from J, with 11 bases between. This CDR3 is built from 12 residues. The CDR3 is CASRDFDTEAFF. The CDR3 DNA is TGTGCCAGTAGGGATTTTGACACTGAAGCTTTCTTT.

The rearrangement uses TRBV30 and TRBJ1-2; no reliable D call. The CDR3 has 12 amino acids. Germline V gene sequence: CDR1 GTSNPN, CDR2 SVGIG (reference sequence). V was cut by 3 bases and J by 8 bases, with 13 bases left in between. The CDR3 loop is CAWSREKRGYTF. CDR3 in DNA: TGTGCCTGGAGCCGGGAAAAAAGGGGCTACACCTTC.

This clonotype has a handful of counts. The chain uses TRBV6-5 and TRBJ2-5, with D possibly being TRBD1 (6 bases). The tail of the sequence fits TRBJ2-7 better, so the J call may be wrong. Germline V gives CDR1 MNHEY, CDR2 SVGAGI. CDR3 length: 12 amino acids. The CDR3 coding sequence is TGTGCCAGCAGTTACGACAGGCGCGAGCAGTACTTC. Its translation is CASSYDRREQYF.

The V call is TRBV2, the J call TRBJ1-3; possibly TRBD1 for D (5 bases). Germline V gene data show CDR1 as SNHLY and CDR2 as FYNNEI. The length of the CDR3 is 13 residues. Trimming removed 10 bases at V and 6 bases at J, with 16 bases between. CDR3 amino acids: CAIPGQDENTIYF. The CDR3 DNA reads TGTGCCATCCCGGGGCAGGATGAAAACACCATATATTTT.

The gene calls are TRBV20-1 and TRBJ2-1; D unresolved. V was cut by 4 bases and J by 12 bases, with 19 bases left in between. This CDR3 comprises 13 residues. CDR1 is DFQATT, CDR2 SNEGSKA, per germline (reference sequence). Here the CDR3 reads CSANVRTLGVQFF. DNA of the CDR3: TGCAGTGCTAATGTCAGGACCCTAGGAGTGCAGTTCTTC.

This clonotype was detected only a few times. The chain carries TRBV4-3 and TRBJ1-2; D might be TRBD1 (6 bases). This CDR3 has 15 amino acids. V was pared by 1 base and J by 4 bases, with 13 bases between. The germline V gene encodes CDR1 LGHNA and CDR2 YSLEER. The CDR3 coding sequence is TGCGCCAGCAGCCAAGTTTTAGGGGGAGGCTATGGCTACACCTTC. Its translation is CASSQVLGGGYGYTF.

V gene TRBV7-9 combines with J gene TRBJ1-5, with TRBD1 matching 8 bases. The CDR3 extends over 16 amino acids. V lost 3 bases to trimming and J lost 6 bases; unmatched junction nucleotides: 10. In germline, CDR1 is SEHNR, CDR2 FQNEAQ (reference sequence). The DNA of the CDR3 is TGTGCCAGCAGCTTGATGGTCCAGGGGGCGGGTCAGCCCCAGCATTTT. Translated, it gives CASSLMVQGAGQPQHF.

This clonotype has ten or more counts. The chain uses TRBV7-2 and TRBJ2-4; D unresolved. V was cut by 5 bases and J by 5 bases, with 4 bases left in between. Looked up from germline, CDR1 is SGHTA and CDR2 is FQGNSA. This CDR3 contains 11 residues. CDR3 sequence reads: CASSAQNIQYF. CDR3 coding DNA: TGTGCCAGCAGCGCTCAAAACATTCAGTACTTC.

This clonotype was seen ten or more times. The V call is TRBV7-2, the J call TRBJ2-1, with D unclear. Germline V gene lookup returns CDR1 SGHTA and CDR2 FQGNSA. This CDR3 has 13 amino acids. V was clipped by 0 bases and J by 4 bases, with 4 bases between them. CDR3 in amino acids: CASSLAAYNEQFF. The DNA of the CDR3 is TGTGCCAGCAGCTTAGCGGCTTACAATGAGCAGTTCTTC.

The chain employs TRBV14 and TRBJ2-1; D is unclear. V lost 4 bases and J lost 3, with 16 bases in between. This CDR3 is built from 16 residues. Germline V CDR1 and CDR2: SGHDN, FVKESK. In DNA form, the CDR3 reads TGTGCCAGCAGCCCCTTCCTGAGCGACTTCTACAATGAGCAGTTCTTC. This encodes CASSPFLSDFYNEQFF.